A selection of T cell receptor beta chains follows, all from one sample in a study of T cell responses to AZD1222 COVID-19 vaccine. Method: immunoSEQ multiplex PCR; TCRdb's copy keeps in-frame clones and lacks some. Of some 71,000 clones detected, 89% appear once; the ten largest clones hold about 28%. Here the sequenced sample was peripheral blood, taken 28 days after the second AZD1222 dose. These receptors were obtained from an adult who received the AZD1222 COVID-19 vaccine. Both conserved end residues are part of each CDR3. Clone sizes are given selectively: once, few, many, or a class where the clone is expanded.

clone_size: .
v_call: TRBV3-1/TRBV3-2
j_call: TRBJ2-2
cdr3_aa: CASSQEGQGIIGELFF

clone_size: .
v_call: TRBV20-1
j_call: TRBJ2-1
cdr3_aa: CSASVGGGKVF

clone_size: .
v_call: TRBV11-2
j_call: TRBJ2-7
cdr3_aa: CASSLDLQREFGEQYF

clone_size: once
v_call: TRBV7-6
j_call: TRBJ2-7
cdr3_aa: CASSFNAGFTYEQYF

clone_size: .
v_call: TRBV12-3/TRBV12-4
j_call: TRBJ1-2
cdr3_aa: CASSWDSGGYTF

clone_size: .
v_call: TRBV6-5
j_call: TRBJ2-3
cdr3_aa: CASSSGVYRTDTQYF

clone_size: once
v_call: TRBV9
j_call: TRBJ1-2
cdr3_aa: CASSVAPRQGSGLYTF

clone_size: .
v_call: TRBV30
j_call: TRBJ2-7
cdr3_aa: CAWSKVAGNYEQYF

clone_size: .
v_call: TRBV19
j_call: TRBJ2-7
cdr3_aa: CASMVTSGTYEQYF

clone_size: .
v_call: TRBV29-1
j_call: TRBJ2-3
cdr3_aa: CSVVPWDTQYF

clone_size: .
v_call: TRBV9
j_call: TRBJ1-5
cdr3_aa: CASSVGGQGADQPQHF

clone_size: .
v_call: TRBV5-1
j_call: TRBJ2-1
cdr3_aa: CASSRLTLSRSEHEQFF

clone_size: .
v_call: TRBV6-5
j_call: TRBJ2-5
cdr3_aa: CASRASETPVGTQYF

clone_size: once
v_call: TRBV27
j_call: TRBJ1-1
cdr3_aa: CASSWSPGAQNTEAFF

clone_size: .
v_call: TRBV7-9
j_call: TRBJ2-3
cdr3_aa: CASSEGGGGATNTQYF

clone_size: .
v_call: TRBV11-3
j_call: TRBJ1-6
cdr3_aa: CASSLAGSQNSPLHF

clone_size: once
v_call: TRBV11-2
j_call: TRBJ2-3
cdr3_aa: CASSLDLRASGSADTQYF

clone_size: .
v_call: TRBV11-2
j_call: TRBJ2-5
cdr3_aa: CASRGMDSQEETQYF

clone_size: .
v_call: TRBV12-5
j_call: TRBJ1-1
cdr3_aa: CASGPDRGNTEAFF

clone_size: .
v_call: TRBV27
j_call: TRBJ1-3
cdr3_aa: CASSPQGPRDTIYF

clone_size: .
v_call: TRBV5-1
j_call: TRBJ2-1
cdr3_aa: CASSWAGQVGNEQFF

clone_size: .
v_call: TRBV24-1
j_call: TRBJ2-2
cdr3_aa: CATSDQDRTNTGELFF

clone_size: .
v_call: TRBV3-1/TRBV3-2
j_call: TRBJ2-3
cdr3_aa: CASSQMRGITDTQYF

clone_size: .
v_call: TRBV5-1
j_call: TRBJ1-6
cdr3_aa: CASSSEGTDHNSPLHF

clone_size: .
v_call: TRBV28
j_call: TRBJ1-5
cdr3_aa: CASRAGAGQPQHF

clone_size: .
v_call: TRBV5-6
j_call: TRBJ2-1
cdr3_aa: CASSFQYNEQFF

clone_size: .
v_call: TRBV4-1
j_call: TRBJ1-2
cdr3_aa: CASSHGQGANYGYTF

clone_size: .
v_call: TRBV28
j_call: TRBJ2-3
cdr3_aa: CASSFQGTRDTQYF

clone_size: .
v_call: TRBV19
j_call: TRBJ1-3
cdr3_aa: CASSKQVTGNTIYF

clone_size: once
v_call: TRBV7-2
j_call: TRBJ2-3
cdr3_aa: CASSFLPLGGTDTQYF

clone_size: .
v_call: TRBV10-3
j_call: TRBJ1-5
cdr3_aa: CATNTPQPGQGFQPQHF

clone_size: .
v_call: TRBV19
j_call: TRBJ1-1
cdr3_aa: CASSPGLSTEAFF

clone_size: .
v_call: TRBV6-2/TRBV6-3
j_call: TRBJ2-5
cdr3_aa: CASSYALWGQETQYF

clone_size: .
v_call: TRBV12-3/TRBV12-4
j_call: TRBJ1-1
cdr3_aa: CASSPPEVTEAFF

clone_size: .
v_call: TRBV2
j_call: TRBJ2-7
cdr3_aa: CASKVGAYDEQYF

clone_size: once
v_call: TRBV11-2
j_call: TRBJ1-4
cdr3_aa: CASSPLVGGEEKLFF

clone_size: .
v_call: TRBV27
j_call: TRBJ2-1
cdr3_aa: CASSRAGGDNEQFF

clone_size: .
v_call: TRBV19
j_call: TRBJ1-3
cdr3_aa: CASSPDRDPGNTIYF

clone_size: .
v_call: TRBV9
j_call: TRBJ2-1
cdr3_aa: CASSVASTTYNEQFF

clone_size: .
v_call: TRBV7-2
j_call: TRBJ2-3
cdr3_aa: CASSSSILGTQYF

clone_size: .
v_call: TRBV5-1
j_call: TRBJ2-5
cdr3_aa: CASSSRDGETQYF

clone_size: .
v_call: TRBV27
j_call: TRBJ2-5
cdr3_aa: CASSSFGGTPETQYF

clone_size: .
v_call: TRBV29-1
j_call: TRBJ1-4
cdr3_aa: CSVPRNCETREKLFF

clone_size: .
v_call: TRBV9
j_call: TRBJ1-6
cdr3_aa: CASSVEVGEGPSPLHF

clone_size: .
v_call: TRBV21-1
j_call: TRBJ2-1
cdr3_aa: CASSKGGRALYNEQFF

clone_size: .
v_call: TRBV29-1
j_call: TRBJ1-5
cdr3_aa: CSVAWENQPQHF

clone_size: once
v_call: TRBV9
j_call: TRBJ2-7
cdr3_aa: CASSVGGRGSSYEQYF

clone_size: .
v_call: TRBV11-3
j_call: TRBJ2-1
cdr3_aa: CASSLQGEVNEQFF

clone_size: once
v_call: TRBV5-5
j_call: TRBJ1-2
cdr3_aa: CASSWGGDGYTF

clone_size: .
v_call: TRBV27
j_call: TRBJ2-7
cdr3_aa: CASSQGVTYEQYF

clone_size: once
v_call: TRBV5-1
j_call: TRBJ2-1
cdr3_aa: CASSLLQDSYNEQFF

clone_size: .
v_call: TRBV12-5
j_call: TRBJ2-7
cdr3_aa: CASGRPGQGNYEQYF

clone_size: .
v_call: TRBV28
j_call: TRBJ2-2
cdr3_aa: CASSLEGEVTGELFF

clone_size: once
v_call: TRBV28
j_call: TRBJ1-2
cdr3_aa: CASTFRTDSNYGYTF

clone_size: .
v_call: TRBV19
j_call: TRBJ2-7
cdr3_aa: CASALGMGSDYEQYF

clone_size: .
v_call: TRBV7-8
j_call: TRBJ2-1
cdr3_aa: CASSLEGRGTSRLNEQFF

clone_size: .
v_call: TRBV30
j_call: TRBJ1-1
cdr3_aa: CAWSKTGLNTEAFF

clone_size: few
v_call: TRBV10-3
j_call: TRBJ2-6
cdr3_aa: CAISESGWTSTGGANVLTF

clone_size: few
v_call: TRBV11-2
j_call: TRBJ2-1
cdr3_aa: CASSFGQGAADEQFF